The 31 T cell receptor beta chains listed next were all sequenced from one sample in a study of blood T cell repertoires in COVID-19. The protocol was immunoSEQ multiplex PCR, while the TCRdb copy is restricted to in-frame clones and leaves out a portion. The table lists over 95,000 clones, about nine tenths of them singletons. Sequencing used peripheral blood. The source of these receptors is a woman aged 45-65 years with acute or convalescent COVID-19.

This sequence joins TRBV9 and TRBJ1-4, with 7 bases lining up with TRBD1. The CDR3 length is 15 residues. CDR1 is SGDLS, CDR2 YYNGEE, per germline. J gave up 4 bases and V 4 bases, and 7 bases lay outside the gene matches. The DNA for the CDR3 is TGTGCCAGCAGCCCCCGACAGGGCCTTAATGAAAAACTGTTTTTT. It codes for CASSPRQGLNEKLFF.

V gene TRBV5-4 combines with J gene TRBJ1-2; TRBD1 is a possible D gene (6 bases). Germline loops: CDR1 SGHNT, CDR2 YYREEE (reference sequence). The ends were cut back, 9 bases at V and 4 bases at J, with 25 bases in the middle. CDR3 length: 16 residues. In nucleotides, the CDR3 is TGTGCCACCAAAACGACAGGAGGTACCGTTTCCTATGGCTACACCTTC. This sequence encodes CATKTTGGTVSYGYTF. The whole variable domain, filled in from reference TRBV5-4 and TRBJ1-2, reads ETGVTQSPTHLIKTRGQQVTLRCSSQSGHNTVSWYQQALGQGPQFIFQYYREEENGRGNFPPRFSGLQFPNYSSELNVNALELDDSALYLCATKTTGGTVSYGYTFGSGTRLTVV.

The chain has TRBV4-3 and TRBJ1-2, with D maybe TRBD1 (6 bases). This CDR3 region has 16 residues. With 0 bases removed from V and 2 bases from J, the gap between germline ends came to 13 bases. CDR1 and CDR2 (germline): LGHNA, YSLEER. The CDR3 bases are TGCGCCAGCAGCCAAGACAGGGGCTCATCCAACTATGGCTACACCTTC. Protein sequence: CASSQDRGSSNYGYTF.

The chain is built from TRBV29-1 and TRBJ1-1; D is unresolved. The CDR3 is 12 amino acids. The germline V gene has CDR1 SQVTM and CDR2 ANQGSEA. V lost 7 bases to trimming and J lost 2 bases, with 11 bases between them. CDR3 in amino acids: CSAAVSNTEAFF. The CDR3 DNA reads as TGCAGCGCCGCGGTTTCAAACACTGAAGCTTTCTTT.

The sample holds one count of this clone. This chain uses TRBV19 with TRBJ1-2; 7 bases fit TRBD1. CDR1 LNHDA and CDR2 SQIVND come from the germline V gene (reference sequence). Trimming removed 3 bases from V and 3 bases from J; junction bases left unmatched: 4. The CDR3 loop spans 14 amino acids. The CDR3 bases are TGTGCCAGTAGTATTGCCACAGGGGACTATGGCTACACCTTC. Translated, it gives CASSIATGDYGYTF. The complete variable domain, with remaining parts taken from reference TRBV19 and TRBJ1-2, reads DGGITQSPKYLFRKEGQNVTLSCEQNLNHDAMYWYRQDPGQGLRLIYYSQIVNDFQKGDIAEGYSVSREKKESFPLTVTSAQKNPTAFYLCASSIATGDYGYTFGSGTRLTVV.

This clone was found a few times. The V and J genes are TRBV15 and TRBJ2-7, with D perhaps matching TRBD1 (5 bases). The germline gives CDR1 LNHNV, CDR2 YYDKDF (reference sequence). The CDR3 covers 16 residues. Deletions cut 3 bases from V and 0 bases from J, with 15 bases between. The CDR3 loop is CATSSRDTGSSYEQYF. CDR3 nucleotide sequence: TGTGCCACCAGCAGCCGTGACACAGGAAGCTCCTACGAGCAGTACTTC.

This rearrangement joins TRBV11-3 to TRBJ2-1, with TRBD2 identical over 8 bases. Losses at the gene ends were 5 bases for V and 5 bases for J; bases not matched to a gene: 14. The germline V gene has CDR1 SGHNT and CDR2 YENEEA. The CDR3 has 17 residues. The CDR3 reads CASSLGGWREDNNEQFF. CDR3 DNA sequence: TGTGCCAGCAGCCTCGGTGGATGGCGGGAGGACAACAATGAGCAGTTCTTC.

The chain employs TRBV30 and TRBJ2-1, with D possibly TRBD1 on 6 matching bases. Looked up from germline, CDR1 is GTSNPN and CDR2 is SVGIG (reference sequence). Trimming cost V 2 bases and J 5 bases, with 10 bases left between them. The CDR3 is 13 amino acids. The CDR3 protein is CAWSPGQHNEQFF. The CDR3 DNA reads TGTGCCTGGAGTCCAGGACAGCACAATGAGCAGTTCTTC.

This sequence joins TRBV10-3 and TRBJ2-1, with TRBD2 matching over 8 bases. The CDR3 runs 13 residues. After removal of 3 bases from V and 8 bases from J, the junction contained 3 bases not matched to a gene. The germline CDR1 and CDR2 sequences are ENHRY and SYGVKD. The CDR3 spells CAISDGTSDEQFF. In nucleotides, the CDR3 is TGTGCCATCAGTGACGGGACTAGTGATGAGCAGTTCTTC.

This clone appeared a few times. This chain joins TRBV9 and TRBJ1-1, with a weak D call TRBD1 (6 bases). V shed 4 bases and J shed 2 bases, with 27 bases lying between them. CDR3 size: 19 residues. Germline CDR1 is SGDLS and CDR2 is YYNGEE. The CDR3 loop reads CASSPRQRPGHEANTEAFF. CDR3 in DNA: TGTGCCAGCAGCCCGCGTCAACGTCCGGGACACGAAGCCAACACTGAAGCTTTCTTT.

The J gene is TRBJ1-5, the V gene TRBV4-1, with TRBD1 matching 10 bases. The J segment lost 6 bases and the V segment lost 4 bases, leaving 15 bases of the junction unmatched. This CDR3 is 18 amino acids long. Germline V lookup: CDR1 MGHRA, CDR2 YSYEKL. CDR3 amino acids: CASSLIPFGTGEGQPQHF. The CDR3 nucleotides read TGCGCCAGCAGCCTCATTCCATTTGGGACAGGGGAGGGTCAGCCCCAGCATTTT.

This chain joins TRBV18 and TRBJ1-2; tentatively, D is TRBD1 (5 bases). The CDR3 runs to 12 residues. V was pared by 2 bases and J by 8 bases, with 9 bases between. Germline V gives CDR1 KGHSH, CDR2 LQKENI. In DNA form, the CDR3 reads TGTGCCAGCTCACCAGGACACGGAGGCTACACCTTC. Protein product: CASSPGHGGYTF. Filled out from reference TRBV18 and TRBJ1-2, the complete variable domain reads NAGVMQNPRHLVRRRGQEARLRCSPMKGHSHVYWYRQLPEEGLKFMVYLQKENIIDESGMPKERFSAEFPKEGPSILRIQQVVRGDSAAYFCASSPGHGGYTFGSGTRLTVV.

The J gene is TRBJ1-1, the V gene TRBV6-4; 7 positions agree with TRBD1. The germline V gene has CDR1 MRHNA and CDR2 SNTAGT. With 6 bases clipped from V and 7 bases from J, the junction kept 11 bases outside the gene matches. This CDR3 spans 14 amino acids. CDR3 DNA: TGTGCCAGCAGACTGACAGGGACGAATAATGAAGCTTTCTTT. It translates to CASRLTGTNNEAFF.

The chain carries TRBV10-3 and TRBJ1-1, with 7 bases identical to TRBD1. In germline, CDR1 is ENHRY, CDR2 SYGVKD. The ends lost 3 bases at V and 2 bases at J; junction bases unmatched: 6. The CDR3 consists of 15 residues. Written as DNA, the CDR3 is TGTGCCATCAGTGATCCCCGGGACAGTAACACTGAAGCTTTCTTT. Its protein product is CAISDPRDSNTEAFF.

V usage is TRBV19 and J usage is TRBJ2-6; a weak D match, TRBD1 (5 bases). V was shortened by 10 bases and J by 0 bases, with 13 bases between the two germline ends. Per germline, CDR1 LNHDA and CDR2 SQIVND (reference sequence). The CDR3 covers 15 residues. The CDR3 bases are TGTGCCACTCCTGCAAGGGGCTCTGGGGCCAACGTCCTGACTTTC. Its protein product is CATPARGSGANVLTF.

V gene TRBV24-1 combines with J gene TRBJ1-3; 7 bases map to TRBD1. The CDR3 is 20 residues long. Trimming removed 1 base from V and 0 bases from J; junction bases left unmatched: 14. CDR1 and CDR2 from the germline V gene are KGHDR and SFDVKD. CDR3 protein: CATSDLGGPPRPFSGNTIYF. CDR3 nucleotides: TGTGCCACCAGTGATTTAGGGGGCCCCCCCCGGCCCTTCTCTGGAAACACCATATATTTT.

The V and J genes are TRBV24-1 and TRBJ2-7, with a tentative D call TRBD2 (5 bases). The CDR3 covers 11 residues. V dropped 9 bases and J dropped 6 bases, with 11 bases sitting between them. In germline, CDR1 is KGHDR, CDR2 SFDVKD. The CDR3 region has the DNA TGTGCCACCGGGCGGACTCTCGAGCAGTACTTC. This translates into CATGRTLEQYF.

The CDR3 nucleotides are TGTGCCACCGGAGAGGGATACGAGCAGTACTTC. Translated: CATGEGYEQYF. The genes are TRBV28 and TRBJ2-7, with D maybe TRBD2 (5 bases). CDR1 and CDR2 (germline): MDHEN, SYDVKM. The CDR3 has 11 amino acids. Trimming took off 10 bases at V and 4 bases at J, with 11 bases between the two ends.

This chain uses TRBV12-3 or TRBV12-4 with TRBJ1-2; no clear D. V dropped 9 bases and J dropped 3 bases, with 14 bases sitting between them. This CDR3 has 13 amino acids. The CDR3 here is CASCPWRDYGYTF. The DNA of the CDR3 is TGTGCCAGTTGCCCGTGGAGGGACTATGGCTACACCTTC.

The genes are TRBV29-1 and TRBJ1-2, with 10 bases matching TRBD1. Per germline, CDR1 SQVTM and CDR2 ANQGSEA. The CDR3 extends over 13 amino acids. V gave up 7 bases and J gave up 2 bases; unmatched junction bases: 4. In DNA, the CDR3 is TGCAGCGCCGCGGGACAGGGGAACTATGGCTACACCTTC. Translating gives CSAAGQGNYGYTF.

This chain links TRBV28 with TRBJ1-1, with no clear D. The CDR3 extends over 13 amino acids. The V and J ends lost 3 bases and 1 base respectively, with 6 bases between them. CDR1 MDHEN and CDR2 SYDVKM come from the germline V gene. The CDR3 DNA is TGTGCCAGCAGTTTGCCAGGGAACACTGAAGCTTTCTTT. Protein product: CASSLPGNTEAFF.

This clone appeared a single time. CDR3 DNA: TGTGCCAGCAGTGTGTCAGGGGCCTCCCGCCTCTCCCCTTATGGCTACACCTTC. Its translation: CASSVSGASRLSPYGYTF. V and J are TRBV2 and TRBJ1-2; possibly TRBD1 for D (6 bases). The V gene lost 4 bases and the J gene lost 5 bases, with 26 bases spanning the gap. Germline loops: CDR1 SNHLY, CDR2 FYNNEI. This CDR3 has 18 amino acids.

The chain couples TRBV7-8 to TRBJ2-1; possible D gene TRBD2, 5 bases. From germline, CDR1 is SGHVS and CDR2 FQNEAQ. The CDR3 covers 14 residues. Trimming stripped 6 bases from V and 5 bases from J, with 14 bases between. This chain's CDR3 is CASRLEVGNNEQFF. CDR3 in DNA: TGTGCCAGCAGACTGGAGGTTGGGAACAATGAGCAGTTCTTC.

This rearrangement joins TRBV7-9 to TRBJ2-7; 7 nucleotides align to TRBD1. The germline V gene has CDR1 SEHNR and CDR2 FQNEAQ (reference sequence). The length of the CDR3 is 15 residues. J was trimmed by 5 bases and V by 5 bases; bases with no gene match: 12. The CDR3 sequence: CASSLLYRGLDEQYF. The CDR3, as DNA: TGTGCCAGCAGCCTACTATATAGGGGGCTGGACGAGCAGTACTTC.

This sequence joins TRBV11-2 and TRBJ1-1; D remains ambiguous. CDR3 size: 15 residues. The V gene's germline CDR1 is SGHAT and CDR2 FQNNGV. V was trimmed by 0 bases and J by 1 base, leaving 9 bases between them. The CDR3 region is CASSLERLSNTEAFF. The DNA of the CDR3 is TGTGCCAGCAGCTTAGAGCGACTCTCGAACACTGAAGCTTTCTTT.

The chain is built from TRBV19 and TRBJ1-6; D is unclear. V dropped 7 bases and J dropped 5 bases, with 9 bases sitting between them. Germline CDR1 and CDR2: LNHDA and SQIVND (reference sequence). This CDR3 is built from 13 residues. CDR3 loop: CASTSTNNSPLHF. CDR3 sequence (DNA): TGTGCCAGTACCTCCACTAATAATTCACCCCTCCACTTT.

The chain employs TRBV6-5 and TRBJ1-6; no clear D gene. The CDR3 has 14 amino acids. The germline V gene encodes CDR1 MNHEY and CDR2 SVGAGI. Trimming stripped 7 bases from V and 10 bases from J, with 17 bases between. CDR3: CASKTDAAVSPLHF. DNA of the CDR3: TGTGCCAGCAAGACGGACGCAGCGGTCTCACCCCTCCACTTT.

This clone showed up just a few times. The rearrangement links TRBV4-1 to TRBJ1-4, with D uncertain. Germline-derived CDR1 and CDR2 are MGHRA and YSYEKL. Trimming pared 0 bases from V and 8 bases from J, leaving 16 bases between. This CDR3 contains 16 residues. The DNA of the CDR3 is TGCGCCAGCAGCCAAGAAGGCACGGCTGGGAGGGAAAAACTGTTTTTT. It specifies CASSQEGTAGREKLFF.

The genes are TRBV15 and TRBJ1-1, with D tentatively TRBD1 (5 bases). The germline gives CDR1 LNHNV, CDR2 YYDKDF (reference sequence). Deletions cut 3 bases from V and 1 base from J, with 12 bases between. The CDR3 is 15 amino acids. The CDR3 protein is CATSRGGIENTEAFF. CDR3 nucleotides: TGTGCCACCAGCAGGGGGGGGATTGAGAACACTGAAGCTTTCTTT.

The CDR3 DNA follows: TGTGCCTGGAGTGCGCCGTCTACTAACTATGGCTACACCTTC. This sequence encodes CAWSAPSTNYGYTF. The J gene is TRBJ1-2, the V gene TRBV30; the D is unclear. The germline V gene encodes CDR1 GTSNPN and CDR2 SVGIG (reference sequence). V gave up 1 base and J gave up 0 bases, with 9 bases separating them. This CDR3 region has 14 residues.

J is TRBJ2-5 and V is TRBV6-5; TRBD1 agrees at 7 bases. V dropped 7 bases and J dropped 5; count of bases not matched to a gene: 13. Germline CDR1 is MNHEY and CDR2 is SVGAGI. The CDR3 extends over 15 amino acids. This chain's CDR3 is CASTFGTRGRETQYF. CDR3 nucleotides: TGTGCCAGCACATTCGGCACGAGGGGGCGGGAGACCCAGTACTTC.